This T cell receptor (beta chain) was sequenced in a study of cytomegalovirus exposure and HLA in healthy donors. 60 Vbeta and 13 Jbeta primers were used in PCR. Sequenced by immunoSEQ multiplex PCR; TCRdb stores in-frame clones only, minus some. The sample contains 150,000 to 200,000 clones, 60% to 85% of which appear only once. The donors comprised healthy bone marrow donors. Study-wide results and limits: Previous analysis showed most TCR beta V segments were productive about 87% or about 30% of the time.

Trimming took off 0 bases at V and 7 bases at J, with 8 bases between the two ends. The CDR3 covers 13 residues. Germline CDR1 is SGDLS and CDR2 is YYNGEE. A single count supports this clone. What it binds is not known. The source of this sequence is a man in his forties in good health and CMV-seronegative. This chain joins TRBV9 and TRBJ2-1; the D gene is possibly TRBD2 (6 bases). What was sequenced was PBMCs. As DNA, the CDR3 is TGTGCCAGCAGCGTAGGGACTACGAATGAGCAGTTCTTC. This translates into CASSVGTTNEQFF.